What follows are 19 T cell receptor beta chains derived from one specimen sequenced in a study of shared clonotypes between healthy human individuals. Repertoires were generated with immunoSEQ multiplex PCR, while TCRdb's copy carries only in-frame clones and drops some. The table shows approximately 2,000,000 clones, with under 95% occurring only once. The sample was naive CD4+ T cells from PBMCs. Indicated subset: CD45RA+ positively selected. Receptors were obtained from a man between 18 and 29 years old in good health. Some clones in this sample may be carry-over from other donors' samples.

With respect to this clone: The sample carries other DNA sequences with the same CDR3. The chain carries TRBV28 and TRBJ1-1; no definite D call. The CDR3 is made up of 14 amino acids. Germline V gene sequence: CDR1 MDHEN, CDR2 SYDVKM. The V end was cut by 2 bases, the J end by 0 bases, with 7 bases between. CDR3 residues: CASSLGGLNTEAFF. CDR3 sequence (DNA): TGTGCCAGCAGTTTAGGCGGGTTGAACACTGAAGCTTTCTTT.

This rearrangement joins TRBV4-1 to TRBJ1-3; 9 bases line up with TRBD1. The CDR3 runs 16 residues. With 3 bases clipped from V and 1 base from J, the junction kept 4 bases outside the gene matches. The germline V gene has CDR1 MGHRA and CDR2 YSYEKL. CDR3 loop: CASSHGTGPSGNTIYF. The DNA of the CDR3 is TGCGCCAGCAGCCACGGGACAGGGCCTTCTGGAAACACCATATATTTT.

The chain is built from TRBV28 and TRBJ2-5; a possible D gene is TRBD1 (6 bases). CDR1 is MDHEN and CDR2 is SYDVKM in the germline V gene. V lost 2 bases and J 1 base, leaving 14 bases between the germline ends. There are 16 residues in the CDR3. The CDR3 protein is CASSLPGHLIQETQYF. For the CDR3, the DNA is TGTGCCAGCAGTTTACCGGGACACCTTATCCAAGAGACCCAGTACTTC.

A word on this clone: Other nucleotide sequences from this sample produce the same CDR3. J is TRBJ2-3 and V is TRBV5-1, with D uncertain. CDR1 and CDR2 from the germline V gene are SGHRS and YFSETQ. Between the trimmed V and J ends, which lost 4 bases and 5 bases, there was a span of 8 bases. This CDR3 has 12 residues. CDR3 loop: CASSLGGDTQYF. CDR3 bases: TGCGCCAGCAGCCTGGGCGGAGATACGCAGTATTTT. The variable domain in full, with the rest retrieved from reference TRBV5-1 and TRBJ2-3, is KAGVTQTPRYLIKTRGQQVTLSCSPISGHRSVSWYQQTPGQGLQFLFEYFSETQRNKGNFPGRFSGRQFSNSRSEMNVSTLELGDSALYLCASSLGGDTQYFGPGTRLTVL.

J is TRBJ2-5 and V is TRBV7-2; tentative D call: TRBD2 (5 bases). CDR3 length: 15 amino acids. V gave up 5 bases and J gave up 2 bases, with 15 bases separating them. Germline V gene lookup returns CDR1 SGHTA and CDR2 FQGNSA. CDR3 DNA: TGTGCCAGCAGCGTGCCCGGCGGGCTTCAAGAGACCCAGTACTTC. Residues: CASSVPGGLQETQYF. The full variable domain, in which reference TRBV7-2 and TRBJ2-5 provide the parts outside the CDR3, is GAGVSQSPSNKVTEKGKDVELRCDPISGHTALYWYRQSLGQGLEFLIYFQGNSAPDKSGLPSDRFSAERTGGSVSTLTIQRTQQEDSAVYLCASSVPGGLQETQYFGPGTRLLVL.

This clone was detected only a few times. This chain joins TRBV5-1 and TRBJ1-1, with no clear D. This CDR3 spans 13 amino acids. Germline-derived CDR1 and CDR2 are SGHRS and YFSETQ. V was shortened by 0 bases and J by 6 bases, with 9 bases between the two germline ends. DNA of the CDR3: TGCGCCAGCAGCTTGGAGTGGTCTGCTGAAGCTTTCTTT. The encoded protein is CASSLEWSAEAFF.

V is TRBV27 and J is TRBJ1-2; no clear D. CDR1 is MNHEY and CDR2 is SMNVEV in the germline V gene (reference sequence). The CDR3 consists of 13 residues. The V end lost 3 bases, the J end lost 4 bases, and 9 bases lay between the germline ends. CDR3 amino acids: CASSFSNVYGYTF. CDR3 nucleotides: TGTGCCAGCAGTTTCTCAAACGTCTATGGCTACACCTTC.

The rearrangement joins TRBV6-5 to TRBJ2-5; the D is unclear. The germline V gene encodes CDR1 MNHEY and CDR2 SVGAGI. The CDR3 extends over 13 amino acids. Trimming stripped 8 bases from V and 5 bases from J, with 15 bases between. The CDR3, as DNA: TGTGCCAGCCTCCGGACCCCCTGGGAGACCCAGTACTTC. This encodes CASLRTPWETQYF.

The V call is TRBV2, the J call TRBJ2-1; D is unresolved. The ends were cut back, 6 bases at V and 0 bases at J, with 12 bases in the middle. The CDR3 consists of 15 residues. The germline gives CDR1 SNHLY, CDR2 FYNNEI. In DNA, the CDR3 is TGTGCCAGCAGGACTTTCACGAGCTCCTACAATGAGCAGTTCTTC. Its protein product is CASRTFTSSYNEQFF.

The sample holds one count of this clone. This chain links TRBV28 with TRBJ2-1; no reliable D call. Germline CDR1 and CDR2: MDHEN and SYDVKM. This CDR3 contains 14 residues. Trimming cost V 5 bases and J 6 bases, with 14 bases left between them. The CDR3, as DNA: TGTGCCAGCAGTAGCCCCTCCTGGCCCAATGAGCAGTTCTTC. Protein product: CASSSPSWPNEQFF. Together with reference TRBV28 and TRBJ2-1, the CDR3 gives the full variable domain: DVKVTQSSRYLVKRTGEKVFLECVQDMDHENMFWYRQDPGLGLRLIYFSYDVKMKEKGDIPEGYSVSREKKERFSLILESASTNQTSMYLCASSSPSWPNEQFFGPGTRLTVL.

This chain uses TRBV5-1 with TRBJ2-7, with a tentative D call TRBD1 (5 bases). With 4 bases removed from V and 0 bases from J, the gap between germline ends came to 14 bases. The CDR3 loop spans 15 amino acids. Germline V lookup: CDR1 SGHRS, CDR2 YFSETQ. The CDR3 DNA reads as TGCGCCAGCAGCCCCGAGGCAGGGCTCTCCTACGAGCAGTACTTC. It encodes CASSPEAGLSYEQYF.

The CDR3 protein is CASSRSSGPSYNEQFF. In DNA, the CDR3 is TGTGCCAGCAGCCGATCAAGCGGACCCTCCTACAATGAGCAGTTCTTC. The chain recombines TRBV4-2 with TRBJ2-1; possibly TRBD2 for D (5 bases). Trimming left V 4 bases short and J 0 bases short, with 13 bases between. This CDR3 has 16 residues. Germline V lookup: CDR1 LGHNA, CDR2 YNFKEQ.

The chain recombines TRBV27 with TRBJ2-1, with 8 bases aligning to TRBD1. V was clipped by 1 base and J by 2 bases; unmatched bases: 13. Germline V gives CDR1 MNHEY, CDR2 SMNVEV (reference sequence). There are 19 residues in the CDR3. As DNA, the CDR3 is TGTGCCAGCAGTTTATTGGGGCAGGGGGCGAACGCGGCCTACAATGAGCAGTTCTTC. This codes for CASSLLGQGANAAYNEQFF.

The rearrangement uses TRBV28 and TRBJ1-3; a possible D gene is TRBD1 (5 bases). Per the germline V gene, CDR1 is MDHEN and CDR2 is SYDVKM. The CDR3 consists of 16 residues. The V and J ends lost 5 bases and 0 bases respectively, with 14 bases between them. The CDR3: CASSPPGTISGNTIYF. CDR3 coding DNA: TGTGCCAGCAGTCCGCCGGGGACCATCTCTGGAAACACCATATATTTT. Variable domain in full (rest from reference TRBV28 and TRBJ1-3): DVKVTQSSRYLVKRTGEKVFLECVQDMDHENMFWYRQDPGLGLRLIYFSYDVKMKEKGDIPEGYSVSREKKERFSLILESASTNQTSMYLCASSPPGTISGNTIYFGEGSWLTVV.

The rearrangement links TRBV18 to TRBJ1-2; a weak D match, TRBD1 (6 bases). Germline loops: CDR1 KGHSH, CDR2 LQKENI. Trimming pared 6 bases from V and 0 bases from J, leaving 17 bases between. The CDR3 has 16 residues. In DNA, the CDR3 is TGTGCCAGCTCCCTTACGTGGAGGGGGACTAACTATGGCTACACCTTC. This translates into CASSLTWRGTNYGYTF.

This chain uses TRBV30 with TRBJ1-5, with D perhaps TRBD1 (6 bases). The germline V gene has CDR1 GTSNPN and CDR2 SVGIG (reference sequence). The CDR3 loop spans 13 amino acids. V lost 3 bases to trimming and J lost 7 bases, with 13 bases between them. Here the CDR3 reads CAWRTGARQPQHF. In nucleotides, the CDR3 is TGTGCCTGGAGGACGGGGGCCCGGCAGCCCCAGCATTTT.

The J gene is TRBJ2-2, the V gene TRBV7-8; the D is unclear. V was trimmed by 1 base and J by 5 bases, leaving 5 bases between them. CDR1 is SGHVS, CDR2 FQNEAQ, per germline. The CDR3 has 13 residues. CDR3 nucleotides: TGTGCCAGCAGCTTAGTTTTAACCGGGGAGCTGTTTTTT. This translates into CASSLVLTGELFF.

This chain joins TRBV11-2 and TRBJ2-3, with D maybe TRBD2 (5 bases). Trimming removed 4 bases from V and 5 bases from J, with 19 bases in between. The germline CDR1 and CDR2 sequences are SGHAT and FQNNGV. CDR3 length: 16 amino acids. The CDR3 DNA is TGTGCCAGCAGCTCTGACCTTTGGGCCGGAGGAGATACGCAGTATTTT. This translates into CASSSDLWAGGDTQYF. Full variable domain (missing parts from reference TRBV11-2 and TRBJ2-3): EAGVAQSPRYKIIEKRQSVAFWCNPISGHATLYWYQQILGQGPKLLIQFQNNGVVDDSQLPKDRFSAERLKGVDSTLKIQPAKLEDSAVYLCASSSDLWAGGDTQYFGPGTRLTVL.

This rearrangement joins TRBV19 to TRBJ1-4; D remains unclear. Germline CDR1 reads LNHDA; CDR2 reads SQIVND (reference sequence). V dropped 3 bases and J dropped 7 bases, with 12 bases sitting between them. CDR3 length: 14 residues. CDR3 bases: TGTGCCAGTAGTATGCGGACGCTTGGTGAAAAACTGTTTTTT. Its protein is CASSMRTLGEKLFF.